The rows below give T cell receptor beta chains drawn from one sample of a study of T cell responses to AZD1222 COVID-19 vaccine. Libraries were prepared by immunoSEQ multiplex PCR; TCRdb keeps only in-frame clonotypes and omits some of them. Among around 81,000 clones listed, over 80% were seen once. The sequences come from peripheral blood, collected on day 0 of AZD1222 vaccination. These TCRs come from an adult in good health. Each CDR3 is given with its conserved first and last residue. A D gene is named only where the DNA matches it firmly. For some rows the clone size is stated as once, few or many, or as a class when expanded; others skip it.

j_call | v_call | cdr3_length | clone_size | d_call | cdr3_aa | cdr3_nt
TRBJ1-1 | TRBV4-1 | 16 | - | TRBD1 | CASSQTGTAMNTEAFF | TGCGCCAGCAGCCAAACTGGGACAGCTATGAACACTGAAGCTTTCTTT
TRBJ1-5 | TRBV5-5 | 19 | once | TRBD1 | CASSSSGQGPTRSNQPQHF | TGTGCCAGCAGCAGCTCGGGACAGGGTCCTACCCGGAGCAATCAGCCCCAGCATTTT
TRBJ1-3 | TRBV19 | 13 | - | TRBD1 | CASSTTGLNTIYF | TGTGCCAGTAGTACGACAGGGCTAAACACCATATATTTT
TRBJ2-7 | TRBV18 | 15 | - | TRBD1 | CASSDRTGVRVEQYF | TGTGCCAGCTCGGATCGGACAGGAGTGCGGGTCGAGCAGTACTTC
TRBJ2-7 | TRBV7-9 | 13 | - | - | CASRPDNSYEQYF | TGTGCCAGCAGACCAGACAACTCCTACGAGCAGTACTTC
TRBJ2-7 | TRBV4-1 | 15 | - | TRBD2 | CASSQVLAETYEQYF | TGCGCCAGCAGCCAAGTACTAGCGGAGACCTACGAGCAGTACTTC
TRBJ1-2 | TRBV2 | 13 | - | - | CAGRTAANYGYTF | TGTGCCGGTCGGACAGCCGCTAACTATGGCTACACCTTC
TRBJ1-5 | TRBV4-3 | 15 | - | - | CASSQGSGRYQPQHF | TGCGCCAGCAGCCAAGGATCAGGGAGGTATCAGCCCCAGCATTTT
TRBJ2-5 | TRBV7-2 | 13 | - | TRBD2 | CASSRTSRETQYF | TGTGCCAGCAGCCGGACTAGTAGGGAGACCCAGTACTTC
TRBJ2-2 | TRBV5-1 | 13 | - | - | CASSLLGSGELFF | TGCGCCAGCAGCTTGCTTGGGAGCGGGGAGCTGTTTTTT
TRBJ2-5 | TRBV9 | 13 | - | - | CASSVVLIETQYF | TGTGCCAGCAGCGTAGTGCTGATAGAGACCCAGTACTTC
TRBJ2-3 | TRBV9 | 15 | - | TRBD2 | CASSVVGGVTDTQYF | TGTGCCAGCAGCGTAGTGGGAGGGGTCACAGATACGCAGTATTTT
TRBJ1-2 | TRBV5-1 | 13 | few | TRBD1 | CASSLLERDRNTF | TGCGCCAGCAGCTTGTTAGAAAGGGACAGAAACACCTTC
TRBJ2-6 | TRBV3-1/TRBV3-2 | 14 | once | - | CASRPRSGANVLTF | TGTGCCAGCAGGCCTCGCTCTGGGGCCAACGTCCTGACTTTC
TRBJ1-2 | TRBV6-5 | 15 | - | TRBD1 | CAVGEAGTGVSGYTF | TGTGCCGTGGGGGAAGCCGGGACAGGGGTTAGTGGCTACACCTTC
TRBJ1-1 | TRBV4-1 | 13 | - | - | CASSQSTNTEAFF | TGCGCCAGCAGCCAGTCTACGAACACTGAAGCTTTCTTT
TRBJ1-3 | TRBV4-3 | 13 | - | - | CASSQDAGPPIYF | TGCGCCAGCAGCCAAGATGCGGGACCCCCCATATATTTT
TRBJ2-2 | TRBV5-4 | 14 | - | - | CASSLGPNTGELFF | TGTGCCAGCAGCTTGGGTCCGAACACCGGGGAGCTGTTTTTT
TRBJ1-1 | TRBV18 | 15 | - | - | CASSPGFPRNTEAFF | TGTGCCAGCTCACCTGGGTTTCCACGGAACACTGAAGCTTTCTTT
TRBJ1-2 | TRBV21-1 | 15 | - | - | CASSKGERTNYGYTF | TGTGCCAGCAGCAAAGGAGAACGGACTAACTATGGCTACACCTTC
TRBJ2-7 | TRBV19 | 11 | few | - | CPHEDSYEQYF | TGTCCCCACGAGGACAGCTACGAGCAGTACTTC
TRBJ2-1 | TRBV18 | 15 | - | TRBD2 | CASSPLSGGRNEQFF | TGTGCCAGCTCACCACTGAGCGGGGGTCGGAATGAGCAGTTCTTC
TRBJ2-3 | TRBV10-3 | 15 | - | - | CAIYSGPSSTDTQYF | TGTGCCATTTACAGCGGGCCGTCTAGCACAGATACGCAGTATTTT
TRBJ2-6 | TRBV13 | 20 | - | TRBD1 | CASSYGQGMFRQTGANVLTF | TGTGCCAGCAGCTACGGACAGGGAATGTTTCGTCAAACTGGGGCCAACGTCCTGACTTTC
TRBJ1-5 | TRBV7-9 | 12 | few | - | CASSNDNQPQHF | TGTGCCAGCAGCAATGACAATCAGCCCCAGCATTTT
TRBJ2-4 | TRBV7-2 | 19 | - | TRBD2 | CASSPRLAGVDGAKNIQYF | TGTGCCAGCAGCCCGCGACTAGCGGGAGTGGATGGGGCCAAAAACATTCAGTACTTC
TRBJ2-1 | TRBV7-2 | 15 | - | - | CASSLGVRTYNEQFF | TGTGCCAGCAGCTTAGGGGTGAGAACCTACAATGAGCAGTTCTTC
TRBJ1-2 | TRBV7-2 | 15 | - | TRBD1 | CASSDPTGVGYGYTF | TGTGCCAGCAGCGACCCGACAGGGGTCGGATATGGCTACACCTTC
TRBJ2-3 | TRBV9 | 15 | few | TRBD2 | CASSVGLAGTDTQYF | TGTGCCAGCAGCGTCGGACTAGCGGGCACAGATACGCAGTATTTT
TRBJ1-6 | TRBV4-3 | 13 | few | - | CASSQDSNSPLHF | TGCGCCAGCAGCCAAGATAGTAATTCACCCCTCCACTTT
TRBJ2-1 | TRBV7-2 | 13 | few | - | CASSSGPRNEQFF | TGTGCCAGCAGCTCGGGCCCTAGAAATGAGCAGTTCTTC
TRBJ2-2 | TRBV30 | 13 | - | - | CAWSVRNTGELFF | TGTGCCTGGAGTGTACGGAACACCGGGGAGCTGTTTTTT
TRBJ1-1 | TRBV4-3 | 15 | - | TRBD1 | CASSQGQGKGSEAFF | TGCGCCAGCAGCCAAGGACAGGGGAAGGGCTCTGAAGCTTTCTTT
TRBJ1-1 | TRBV5-1 | 17 | - | - | CASSQRGEVNMNTEAFF | TGCGCCAGCAGCCAAAGAGGGGAGGTTAACATGAACACTGAAGCTTTCTTT
TRBJ1-6 | TRBV4-3 | 16 | - | - | CASSRDSTGYNSPLHF | TGCGCCAGCAGCCGAGACTCGACGGGTTATAATTCACCCCTCCACTTT
TRBJ2-3 | TRBV9 | 18 | - | TRBD2 | CASSVGVVLAGGIDTQYF | TGTGCCAGCAGCGTAGGGGTCGTGCTAGCGGGGGGGATAGATACGCAGTATTTT